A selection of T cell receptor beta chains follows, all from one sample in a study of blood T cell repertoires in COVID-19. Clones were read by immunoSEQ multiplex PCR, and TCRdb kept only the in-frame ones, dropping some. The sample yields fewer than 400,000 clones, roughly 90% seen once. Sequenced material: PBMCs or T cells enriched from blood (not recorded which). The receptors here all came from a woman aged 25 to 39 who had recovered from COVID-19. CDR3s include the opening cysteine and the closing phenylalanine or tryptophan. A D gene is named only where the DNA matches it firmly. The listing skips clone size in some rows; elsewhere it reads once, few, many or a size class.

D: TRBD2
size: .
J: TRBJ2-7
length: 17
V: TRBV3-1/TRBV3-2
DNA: TGTGCCAGCAGCTATTTTGGAGCGGGGGCATTCTCCTACGAGCAGTACTTC
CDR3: CASSYFGAGAFSYEQYF

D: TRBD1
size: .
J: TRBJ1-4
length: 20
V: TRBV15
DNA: TGTGCCACCAGCAGATCAACCGGGACAGGGGGCGCGGCCCTCAATGAAAAACTGTTTTTT
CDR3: CATSRSTGTGGAALNEKLFF

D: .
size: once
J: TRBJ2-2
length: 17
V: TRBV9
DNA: TGTGCCAGCAGCGTAGCTCTGAGGGAATTAAACACCGGGGAGCTGTTTTTT
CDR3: CASSVALRELNTGELFF

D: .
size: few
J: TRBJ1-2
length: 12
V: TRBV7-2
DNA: TGTGCCAAGAGACAGTCTAACTATGGCTACACCTTC
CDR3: CAKRQSNYGYTF

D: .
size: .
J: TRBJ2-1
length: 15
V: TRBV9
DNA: TGTGCCAGCAGCGTAGCTGGTGAGTCCTACAATGAGCAGTTCTTC
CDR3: CASSVAGESYNEQFF

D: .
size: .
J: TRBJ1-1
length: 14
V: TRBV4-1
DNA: TGCGCCAGCAGCCAGCCCGACTTGAACACTGAAGCTTTCTTT
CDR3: CASSQPDLNTEAFF

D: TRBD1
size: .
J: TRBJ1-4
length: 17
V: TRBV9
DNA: TGTGCCAGCAGCCCGACAGGGGGAATAGGGTCTGATGAAAAACTGTTTTTT
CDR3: CASSPTGGIGSDEKLFF

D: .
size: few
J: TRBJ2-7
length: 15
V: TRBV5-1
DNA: TGCGCCAGCAGCTTATCAGCAGGGGATTCCTACGAGCAGTACTTC
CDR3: CASSLSAGDSYEQYF

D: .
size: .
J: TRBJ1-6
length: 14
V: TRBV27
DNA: TGTGCCAGCAGTTTACGGGGGAGGGTTTCACCCCTCCACTTT
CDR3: CASSLRGRVSPLHF

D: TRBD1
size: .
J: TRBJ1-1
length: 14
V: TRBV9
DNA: TGTGCCAGCAGCGAGGGACAGGGGAACACTGAAGCTTTCTTT
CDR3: CASSEGQGNTEAFF